The 2 T cell receptor beta chains presented below share a single source sample, sequenced in a study of T cell clonotyping in hematopoietic cell transplantation. The method was immunoSEQ multiplex PCR; TCRdb's version includes in-frame clones alone and lacks a portion of them. This sample yields roughly 45,000 clones, of which 70% to 90% are seen a single time; less than 6.5% belongs to the top ten. This sample's time point: recipient sample about 28 days before transplant, after cytoreduction. The sample consisted of peripheral blood mononuclear cells, taken before stem cell transplant. The receptors stem from a man in his sixties with biphenotypic leukemia. Some clones in this sample may be carry-over from other donors' samples.

V gene TRBV14 combines with J gene TRBJ2-7; 7 bases map to TRBD2. The CDR3 loop spans 15 amino acids. The germline V gene has CDR1 SGHDN and CDR2 FVKESK. The trim removed 3 bases at V and 2 bases at J, leaving 7 bases unmatched. CDR3 amino acids: CASSHRGGVTYEQYF. The CDR3 DNA reads TGTGCCAGCAGCCATAGGGGAGGGGTAACCTACGAGCAGTACTTC.

This clone was seen a single time. The CDR3 region is CASKRGPNTGELFF. The CDR3, as DNA: TGTGCCAGTAAAAGGGGGCCTAACACCGGGGAGCTGTTTTTT. The V and J genes are TRBV6-6 and TRBJ2-2, with 7 positions matching TRBD1. The germline gives CDR1 MNHNY, CDR2 SVGAGI (reference sequence). Germline trimming cut 9 bases from V and 2 bases from J; bases unmatched to any gene: 6. This CDR3 comprises 14 residues.